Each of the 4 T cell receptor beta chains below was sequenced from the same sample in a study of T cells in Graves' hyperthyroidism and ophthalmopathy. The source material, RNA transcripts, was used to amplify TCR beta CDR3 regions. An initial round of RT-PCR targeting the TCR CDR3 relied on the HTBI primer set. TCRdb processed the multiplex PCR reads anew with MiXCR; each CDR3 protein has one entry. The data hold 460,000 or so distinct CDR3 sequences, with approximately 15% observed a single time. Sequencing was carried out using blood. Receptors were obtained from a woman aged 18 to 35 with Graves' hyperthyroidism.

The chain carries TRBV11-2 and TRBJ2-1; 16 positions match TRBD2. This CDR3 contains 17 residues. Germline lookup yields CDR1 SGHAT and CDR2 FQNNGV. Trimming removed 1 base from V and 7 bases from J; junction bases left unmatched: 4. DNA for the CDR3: TGTGCCAGCAGCTTAGCGGGACTAGCGGGAGGGGGGAATGAGCAGTTCTTC. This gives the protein CASSLAGLAGGGNEQFF.

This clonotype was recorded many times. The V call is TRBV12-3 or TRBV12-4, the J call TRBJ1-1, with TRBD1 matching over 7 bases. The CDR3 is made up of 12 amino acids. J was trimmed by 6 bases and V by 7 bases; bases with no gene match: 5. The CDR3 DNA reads TGTGCCAGCAAGGCAGGGGGATCTGAAGCTTTCTTT. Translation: CASKAGGSEAFF.

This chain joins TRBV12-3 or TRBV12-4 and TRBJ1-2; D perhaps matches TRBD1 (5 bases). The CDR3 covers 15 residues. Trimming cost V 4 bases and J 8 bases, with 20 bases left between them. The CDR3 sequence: CASSSPIIGTGGYTF. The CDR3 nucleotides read TGTGCCAGCAGTTCCCCGATCATCGGGACGGGAGGCTACACCTTC.

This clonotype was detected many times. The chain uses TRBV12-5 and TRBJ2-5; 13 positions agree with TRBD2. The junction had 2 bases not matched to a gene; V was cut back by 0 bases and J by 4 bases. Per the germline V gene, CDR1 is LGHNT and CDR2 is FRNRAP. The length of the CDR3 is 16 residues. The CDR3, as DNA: TGTGCTAGTGGTTTGGTACTAGCGGGAGGGCTAGAGACCCAGTACTTC. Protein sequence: CASGLVLAGGLETQYF.